The present entry profiles one T cell receptor (beta chain) with its context. Its antigen is as yet unknown. This specimen belongs to a study of OX40 agonist ivuxolimab in advanced cancers. Study at large: Antecedent anti-PD-1, anti-PD-L1 or anti-CTLA-4 therapy was permissible, with 35% to 40% having received some. Regarding the study as a whole: CD4+ and CD8+ blood T cells expanded clonally by week 6 at 0.1 to 3.0 mg/kg.

TCRdb's table, derived via immunoSEQ multiplex PCR, lists solely in-frame clones and lacks some. Of some 150,000 clones in the sample, just over 90% were seen once. This CDR3 spans 13 amino acids. V shed 4 bases and J shed 4 bases, with 10 bases lying between them. The germline V gene encodes CDR1 SGHDN and CDR2 FVKESK. The receptor was isolated from an adult with an advanced solid tumor such as melanoma, head and neck, liver or kidney cancer. The sample consisted of CD4+ or CD8+ T cells sorted from blood, taken in a trial of the OX40 agonist ivuxolimab. The V gene is TRBV14, the J gene TRBJ1-2; D remains unclear. This chain's CDR3 is CASSPGSFYGYTF. CDR3 nucleotides: TGTGCCAGCAGCCCGGGGTCATTCTATGGCTACACCTTC.